These 7 T cell receptor beta chains originate from one sample sequenced in a study of T cell repertoires in cytomegalovirus infection. TCRdb processed the reads anew with MiXCR; each CDR3 protein has one entry. Counted here are fewer than 300,000 distinct CDR3 sequences, 25% occurring once; the ten biggest clones make up roughly 14%. Sequencing was done on a sample of PBMCs. These receptors were obtained from a human donor in good health (CMV status not recorded). Some clones in this sample may be carry-over from other donors' samples.

This clonotype was seen a few times. This chain links TRBV20-1 with TRBJ2-5; TRBD1 matches 8 bases. V lost 0 bases, J lost 5 bases, and 8 bases stayed unmatched. This CDR3 comprises 15 residues. The germline V gene encodes CDR1 DFQATT and CDR2 SNEGSKA (reference sequence). CDR3 nucleotides: TGCAGTGCTAGAGAAGGGGGACAGGCGGGGGAGACCCAGTACTTC. Its translation is CSAREGGQAGETQYF.

The chain employs TRBV2 and TRBJ2-2; 9 bases map to TRBD1. This CDR3 spans 15 amino acids. Per germline, CDR1 SNHLY and CDR2 FYNNEI. J gave up 5 bases and V 6 bases, and 7 bases lay outside the gene matches. The CDR3 DNA follows: TGTGCCAGCAGCTTAACAGGGGGCGCAACCGGGGAGCTGTTTTTT. Translating it yields CASSLTGGATGELFF.

In its sample, this clonotype was seen a few times. This rearrangement joins TRBV19 to TRBJ2-2; 7 bases are a match to TRBD1. Germline V lookup: CDR1 LNHDA, CDR2 SQIVND (reference sequence). CDR3 length: 15 residues. Unmatched junction bases numbered 6, after V lost 6 bases and J lost 2 bases. This chain's CDR3 is CASRATGINTGELFF. The CDR3 nucleotides read TGTGCCAGTAGAGCGACAGGGATCAACACCGGGGAGCTGTTTTTT.

In its sample, this clonotype was seen a few times. The chain is built from TRBV5-1 and TRBJ1-3, with 7 positions matching TRBD1. This CDR3 is 15 amino acids long. Germline trimming cut 4 bases from V and 6 bases from J; bases unmatched to any gene: 10. Germline lookup yields CDR1 SGHRS and CDR2 YFSETQ. CDR3 nucleotides: TGCGCCAGCAGCCAAGGGACAGCGGGCCTAAACACCATATATTTT. Protein: CASSQGTAGLNTIYF. The whole variable domain, remainder taken from reference TRBV5-1 and TRBJ1-3, is KAGVTQTPRYLIKTRGQQVTLSCSPISGHRSVSWYQQTPGQGLQFLFEYFSETQRNKGNFPGRFSGRQFSNSRSEMNVSTLELGDSALYLCASSQGTAGLNTIYFGEGSWLTVV.

This clonotype was found many times. The V call is TRBV7-2, the J call TRBJ2-7; TRBD2 might be the D (6 bases). Germline V gene sequence: CDR1 SGHTA, CDR2 FQGNSA. The CDR3 loop spans 15 amino acids. V lost 2 bases and J 0 bases, leaving 11 bases between the germline ends. The CDR3: CASSLSSGSSYEQYF. The CDR3 DNA follows: TGTGCCAGCAGCTTAAGTAGCGGTTCCTCCTACGAGCAGTACTTC.

This clonotype has a handful of counts. The chain combines TRBV6-1 with TRBJ2-1, with 11 bases aligning to TRBD2. The germline gives CDR1 MNHNS, CDR2 SASEGT. This CDR3 contains 15 residues. Trimming at V came to 6 bases and at J to 8 bases, leaving 9 bases not matched to a gene. The CDR3: CASSPYSGGAYEQFF. The CDR3 region has the DNA TGTGCCAGCAGCCCTTATAGCGGGGGGGCGTATGAGCAGTTCTTC.

This clonotype was seen many times. The V and J genes are TRBV12-3 or TRBV12-4 and TRBJ2-2, with D maybe TRBD1 (5 bases). Between the trimmed V and J ends, which lost 1 base and 6 bases, there was a span of 9 bases. This CDR3 is built from 14 residues. CDR3 DNA sequence: TGTGCCAGCAGTTTAGAGACAGTACCCGGGGAGCTGTTTTTT. This sequence encodes CASSLETVPGELFF.